This T cell receptor beta chain was observed in a study of blood T cell repertoires in COVID-19. Study details: Donors in the United States, Italy and Spain gave samples during acute or convalescent COVID-19. Nucleic acid was either cDNA or gDNA, and it came from T cells, B-cell-depleted T cells, or PBMCs.

Germline CDR1 is SGHTA and CDR2 is FQGNSA. CDR3 size: 13 residues. V lost 5 bases to trimming and J lost 5 bases, with 10 bases between them. Original analysis: Nucleated cell counts were estimated from reference gene primer amplification. Repertoires were generated with immunoSEQ multiplex PCR, while TCRdb's copy carries only in-frame clones and drops some. That table is the source of V, J and clone size, and D and trimming were worked out from the DNA. Found here are a few hundred thousand clones, roughly 86% of them singletons; the top ten hold less than 9.5%. Sequencing was carried out using peripheral blood. This TCR came from a woman in her 50s who had recovered from COVID-19. This chain links TRBV7-2 with TRBJ2-1, with a weak D call TRBD2 (7 bases). CDR3 residues: CASSRGTNNEQFF. The CDR3 DNA is TGTGCCAGCAGCAGGGGGACTAACAATGAGCAGTTCTTC.